This TCR beta chain was profiled in a study of cytotoxic CD8 clonotypes in ibrutinib-treated CLL. The CDR3 covers 12 residues. CDR1 and CDR2 (germline): MNHEY, SVGAGI. Trimming took 7 bases from V and 8 from J, leaving 12 bases between them. PBMCs were cryopreserved, and roughly 2.1 micrograms of genomic DNA from them went into TCR beta libraries. As to this clone: As yet, its antigen is unknown.

The study, taken as a whole, reports: Once treatment began, public clonotypes, which were uncommon, contracted or stayed stable. Clonality climbed at ibrutinib response, then dropped toward baseline at progression.

Sequencing was performed with immunoSEQ multiplex PCR; in TCRdb, only in-frame clones are kept and a portion is missing. The sample has 250,000 to 350,000 clones; 60% to 80% are singletons. This clonotype was sampled from a human donor with chronic lymphocytic leukemia. The rearrangement joins TRBV6-5 to TRBJ2-1, with unresolved D. Material: PBMCs, obtained at disease progression, from a patient treated with ibrutinib. The CDR3 is CASTGRGDEQFF. Here the CDR3 DNA reads TGTGCCAGCACCGGACGTGGGGATGAGCAGTTCTTC.